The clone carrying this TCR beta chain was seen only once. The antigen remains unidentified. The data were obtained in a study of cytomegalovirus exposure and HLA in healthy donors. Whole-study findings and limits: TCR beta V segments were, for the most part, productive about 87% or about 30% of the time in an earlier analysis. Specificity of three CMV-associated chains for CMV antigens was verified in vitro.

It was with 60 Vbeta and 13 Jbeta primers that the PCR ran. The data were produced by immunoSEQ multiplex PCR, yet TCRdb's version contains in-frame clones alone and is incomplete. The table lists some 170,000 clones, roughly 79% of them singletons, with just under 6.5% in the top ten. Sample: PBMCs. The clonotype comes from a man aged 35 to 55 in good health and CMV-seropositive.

The CDR3 DNA follows: TGTGCCAGCAGTTCTCAGGTCCCCGGGGAGCTGTTTTTT. Amino acid sequence: CASSSQVPGELFF. V usage is TRBV6-5 and J usage is TRBJ2-2; the D is unclear. The V end was cut by 4 bases, the J end by 6 bases, with 9 bases between. This CDR3 has 13 residues. The germline V gene has CDR1 MNHEY and CDR2 SVGAGI.